These T cell receptor beta chains were read from a single sample in a study of cytomegalovirus exposure and HLA in healthy donors. Libraries were prepared by immunoSEQ multiplex PCR; TCRdb keeps only in-frame clonotypes and omits some of them. The sample lists 160,000 or so clones, about four fifths seen once, with about 10% in the top ten. Sequencing was done on a sample of PBMCs. These receptors were collected from a man aged 45 to 65 in good health and CMV-seropositive. The CDR3 runs from the conserved cysteine through the conserved F or W. Each record gives: V gene, J gene, clone size, D gene, CDR3 length, CDR3 DNA, CDR3 protein. D genes are given only for firm matches. Clone size is not always given. Where it is, it says once, few, many or a class for expanded clones.

>TRBV7-9|TRBJ1-1|once|NA|12
TGTGCCAGCAGCAAACAGGACGCTGAAGCTTTCTTT
CASSKQDAEAFF
>TRBV7-2|TRBJ2-2|NA|NA|13
TGTGCCAGCAGCTCCCTTCTAGCCGGGGAGCTGTTTTTT
CASSSLLAGELFF
>TRBV7-2|TRBJ2-7|NA|NA|15
TGTGCCAGCAGCCCACCAGGGGACCCCCCTGATGAGCAGTACTTC
CASSPPGDPPDEQYF
>TRBV5-1|TRBJ2-2|once|NA|14
TGCGCCAGCAGCTCGGGAGAAAGAGGCGGGGAGCTGTTTTTT
CASSSGERGGELFF
>TRBV6-5|TRBJ1-6|once|NA|14
TGTGCCAGCAGTTACTCGCGGAGGAATTCACCCCTCCACTTT
CASSYSRRNSPLHF
>TRBV30|TRBJ1-3|NA|NA|13
TGTGCCTGCTCACGGGGCTCTGGAAACACCATATATTTT
CACSRGSGNTIYF
>TRBV7-2|TRBJ2-2|NA|NA|13
TGTGCCAGCAGCTTAACGAGGGCCGGGGAGCTGTTTTTT
CASSLTRAGELFF
>TRBV7-3|TRBJ2-3|NA|TRBD2|13
TGTGCCAGCAGCTGGACTAGCGGAGATACGCAGTATTTT
CASSWTSGDTQYF
>TRBV9|TRBJ2-2|NA|NA|14
TGTGCCAGCAGCCCAAGACTAGGTGGCGGGGAGCTGTTTTTT
CASSPRLGGGELFF
>TRBV5-1|TRBJ2-1|NA|TRBD2|16
TGCGCCAGCAGCCTTTCTCGGGAGGCCTCCTACAATGAGCAGTTCTTC
CASSLSREASYNEQFF
>TRBV9|TRBJ2-1|NA|TRBD2|15
TGTGCCAGCAGCGTTACTAGCGGGGTAGGGTCTGAGCAGTTCTTC
CASSVTSGVGSEQFF
>TRBV11-1|TRBJ2-5|NA|NA|14
TGTGCCAGCAGCCCCCACTCTCGGGGAGAGACCCAGTACTTC
CASSPHSRGETQYF
>TRBV30|TRBJ1-4|NA|TRBD1|14
TGTGCCTGGAGGACAGGGACAGTTAATGAAAAACTGTTTTTT
CAWRTGTVNEKLFF
>TRBV2|TRBJ2-7|NA|TRBD2|15
TGTGCCAGCAGCGACGGGAGGGCGCGCACCTACGAGCAGTACTTC
CASSDGRARTYEQYF
>TRBV4-3|TRBJ1-5|many|NA|15
TGCGCCAGCAGCCAAGAGGGGCATAGCAATCAGCCCCAGCATTTT
CASSQEGHSNQPQHF
>TRBV30|TRBJ1-1|NA|TRBD1|13
TGTGCCTGGAGTGGAAACAGGGGGACTGAAGCTTTCTTT
CAWSGNRGTEAFF
>TRBV19|TRBJ1-4|NA|TRBD1|17
TGTGCCAGTACCTGGACAGGGGGCACACACACTAATGAAAAACTGTTTTTT
CASTWTGGTHTNEKLFF
>TRBV6-6|TRBJ1-2|NA|NA|13
TGTGCCAGCAGCCCCAGGGGCTACTATGGCTACACCTTC
CASSPRGYYGYTF
>TRBV19|TRBJ1-4|NA|NA|13
TGTGCCAGTGCGGGGGCCCGAAATGAAAAACTGTTTTTT
CASAGARNEKLFF
>TRBV7-2|TRBJ2-2|NA|TRBD1|15
TGTGCCAGCAGCCTCCGGAAGGGGGCGAGCGGGGAGCTGTTTTTT
CASSLRKGASGELFF
>TRBV6-1|TRBJ1-5|NA|NA|13
TGTGCCAGCAGTGAAGCGGAGGGTCAGCCCCAGCATTTT
CASSEAEGQPQHF
>TRBV28|TRBJ1-5|NA|NA|14
TGTGCCACAACGGACGGAACGCGGGATAGGCCCCAGCATTTT
CATTDGTRDRPQHF
>TRBV5-6|TRBJ2-3|NA|NA|12
TGTGCCAGCAGCTTGGACTACACTACGCAGTATTTT
CASSLDYTTQYF
>TRBV7-2|TRBJ1-6|NA|NA|13
TGTGCCAGCAGCCCGTTCTATAATTCACCCCTCCACTTT
CASSPFYNSPLHF
>TRBV19|TRBJ1-5|NA|NA|16
TGTGCCAGTAGTATAGTTTTAGACAAGCCAGGACAGCCCCAGCATTTT
CASSIVLDKPGQPQHF
>TRBV28|TRBJ1-4|NA|NA|17
TGTGCCAGCAGTTACAGGCCAGATGGGGGACTAATCGAAAAACTGTTTTTT
CASSYRPDGGLIEKLFF
>TRBV27|TRBJ1-3|NA|NA|16
TGTGCCAGCAGTTTTTCCCACCAGGGATCTGGAAACACCATATATTTT
CASSFSHQGSGNTIYF
>TRBV7-3|TRBJ2-7|NA|NA|13
TGTGCCAGCAGCTTGGCCGTCGATTACGAGCAGTACTTC
CASSLAVDYEQYF
>TRBV6-1|TRBJ1-2|NA|TRBD1|13
TGTGCCAGCAGTGACCGGGACAGGGGTTCGTTCACCTTC
CASSDRDRGSFTF
>TRBV7-7|TRBJ2-3|NA|TRBD1|15
TGTGCTAGCAGCTCGGGACAGGGCTTGGGAGATACGCAGTATTTT
CASSSGQGLGDTQYF
>TRBV2|TRBJ2-2|NA|TRBD1|15
TGTGCCAGCAGTGGGACAGGGGGTGACACCGGGGAGCTGTTTTTT
CASSGTGGDTGELFF
>TRBV19|TRBJ2-1|NA|NA|12
TGTGCATCGGGACTCCCTCGGGGGGAGCAGTTCTTC
CASGLPRGEQFF
>TRBV19|TRBJ2-5|NA|NA|14
TGTGCCAGTAGTCCGGGACCCGGGAGCCAGACCCAGTACTTC
CASSPGPGSQTQYF
>TRBV30|TRBJ1-3|NA|NA|14
TGTGCCTGGAACCGGGGAAGGGCTGGAAACACCATATATTTT
CAWNRGRAGNTIYF
>TRBV5-6|TRBJ1-6|NA|NA|15
TGTGCCAGCAGCGGGATACAGGGATATAATTCACCCCTCCACTTT
CASSGIQGYNSPLHF
>TRBV7-9|TRBJ2-1|NA|TRBD2|16
TGTGCCAGCAGTTTAACCAGCGGGGGCAAAGGCAATGAGCAGTTCTTC
CASSLTSGGKGNEQFF
>TRBV19|TRBJ2-7|few|TRBD2|14
TGTGCCAGTAGTATCCTAGCGGGGGACTACGAGCAGTACTTC
CASSILAGDYEQYF
>TRBV5-5|TRBJ2-7|NA|NA|12
TGTGCCAGCAGCTTGGAGGCGGTATTGGAGTACTTC
CASSLEAVLEYF
>TRBV6-6|TRBJ1-2|NA|TRBD1|14
TGTGCCAGCAGATTCCCAGGGGGTCGGGCTGGCTACACCTTC
CASRFPGGRAGYTF
>TRBV11-1|TRBJ2-5|NA|NA|14
TGTGCCAGCACCCATGGGGGGGCCCAAGAGACCCAGTACTTC
CASTHGGAQETQYF
>TRBV7-3|TRBJ1-2|NA|TRBD1|14
TGTGCCAGCAGCGCCTTACCGGGACAGTCTGGCTACACCTTC
CASSALPGQSGYTF
>TRBV2|TRBJ2-1|NA|NA|15
TGTGCCAGCGCGGCAGGGACATACTCCTACAATGAGCAGTTCTTC
CASAAGTYSYNEQFF
>TRBV29-1|TRBJ2-1|NA|NA|14
TGCAGCGTTGAATCCCGGGGAGACCAGAATGAGCAGTTCTTC
CSVESRGDQNEQFF
>TRBV6-6|TRBJ2-7|NA|NA|13
TGTGCCAGCAGTCCAGGGGGGTTCCACGAGCAGTACTTC
CASSPGGFHEQYF
>TRBV30|TRBJ1-2|NA|NA|12
TGTGCCTGGAGTGCGCGGGTGGGAGGCTACACCTTC
CAWSARVGGYTF
>TRBV6-5|TRBJ1-4|NA|NA|15
TGTGCCAGCAGTAGCCGAGGGGGGGTTAATGAAAAACTGTTTTTT
CASSSRGGVNEKLFF
>TRBV7-2|TRBJ2-1|NA|NA|16
TGTGCCAGCAGCCCCTTCAGGACAGACGACGGCAATGAGCAGTTCTTC
CASSPFRTDDGNEQFF
>TRBV6-5|TRBJ2-7|NA|TRBD2|14
TGTGCCAGCAGCATTAGCGGGGGGATCTACGAGCAGTACTTC
CASSISGGIYEQYF
>TRBV11-3|TRBJ2-7|NA|NA|13
TGTGCCAGCAGCTCCGTGAGAGGGAGCGAGCAGTACTTC
CASSSVRGSEQYF
>TRBV27|TRBJ2-1|NA|TRBD2|15
TGTGCCAGCAGTTTCACTAGCGGAAGTAATTCTGAGCAGTTCTTC
CASSFTSGSNSEQFF
>TRBV5-6|TRBJ2-7|NA|TRBD1|12
TGTGCCAGCAGCTTGGAGGGGGCTCAGCAGTACTTC
CASSLEGAQQYF
>TRBV28|TRBJ2-3|few|TRBD2|13
TGTGCCAGCAGTCTACTAGCGGGGGGAGAGCAGTATTTT
CASSLLAGGEQYF
>TRBV28|TRBJ2-7|NA|TRBD1|14
TGTGCCAGCAGTCGGGACAGGGTCTCCTACGAGCAGTACTTC
CASSRDRVSYEQYF
>TRBV6-1|TRBJ2-5|NA|TRBD1|15
TGTGCCAGCAGTGATCGGACAGGGGGCTGGGAGACCCAGTACTTC
CASSDRTGGWETQYF
>TRBV30|TRBJ1-5|NA|NA|15
TGTGCCTGGAGTAGGGGGTCCGGTAGCAATCAGCCCCAGCATTTT
CAWSRGSGSNQPQHF
>TRBV29-1|TRBJ2-7|once|TRBD2|14
TGCAGCGTTGAAGAGGTTTCTAGCGGGAGCGAGCAGTACTTC
CSVEEVSSGSEQYF
>TRBV9|TRBJ1-2|NA|NA|16
TGTGCCAGCACCCCGTACCCATTCACGACAGCCGATGGCTACACCTTC
CASTPYPFTTADGYTF